This T cell receptor (delta chain) was captured in a study of Vδ1+ human thymocytes. Study-level results: In the thymus, TRG and TRD repertoires looked highly polyclonal with Gaussian CDR3 lengths. Bulk repertoire data may be misinterpreted because of unexpected Vdelta2 sequences.

After alphabeta T cell depletion, CD3+ Vdelta1+ Vdelta2- thymocytes were sorted. Sorted Vdelta1+ thymocytes were roughly 98% to 99.6% pure. The template was reverse-transcribed extracted RNA. Pooled V-gene forward primers with one constant-region reverse primer generated the CDR3 amplicons by multiplex PCR. TCRdb re-analyzed the multiplex PCR reads via CATT. This table holds under 80,000 delta-chain clones, roughly a third found once. This clone was seen a handful of times. Its antigen is not identified. V lost 3 bases, J lost 0 bases, and 29 bases lay in between. The germline V gene encodes CDR1 TSWWSYY and CDR2 QGS. CDR3 length: 21 amino acids.

The sample consisted of Vdelta1+ gamma-delta thymocytes from the thymus. Regarding subset: FACS-sorted CD3+ TCRalphabeta- TCRVdelta1+ TCRVdelta2- thymocytes. The chain links TRDV1 to TRDJ1; possibly TRDD3 for D (6 bases). The receptor's source is a boy in the first two years of life who had congenital heart surgery. CDR3 DNA: TGTGCTCTTGGGGATTTCCGTTGGGGGCCCGCCGGACCTCCGTACACCGATAAACTCATCTTT. This codes for CALGDFRWGPAGPPYTDKLIF.